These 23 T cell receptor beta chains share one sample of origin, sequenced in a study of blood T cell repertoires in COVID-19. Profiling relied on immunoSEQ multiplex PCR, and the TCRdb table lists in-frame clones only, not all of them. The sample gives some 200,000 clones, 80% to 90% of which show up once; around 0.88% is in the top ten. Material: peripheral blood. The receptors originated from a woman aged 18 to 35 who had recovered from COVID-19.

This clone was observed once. Here the CDR3 DNA reads TGTGCCAGCAGCGGGCGGGGGACCCTCCCAGATACGCAGTATTTT. Translating gives CASSGRGTLPDTQYF. This chain connects TRBV9 to TRBJ2-3, with 7 bases that match TRBD2. V lost 3 bases and J lost 4; bases outside the gene matches: 8. The germline CDR1 and CDR2 sequences are SGDLS and YYNGEE. The CDR3 covers 15 residues.

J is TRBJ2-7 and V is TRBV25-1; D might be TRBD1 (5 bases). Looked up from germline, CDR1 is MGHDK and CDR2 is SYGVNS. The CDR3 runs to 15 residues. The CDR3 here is CASSDSGVGAYGQYV. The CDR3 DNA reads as TGTGCCAGCAGTGATTCCGGAGTAGGGGCCTACGGGCAGTACGTC.

The CDR3 bases are TGCGCCTTGAGACTTGGCCGGAGCTCTGGAAACACCATATATTTT. It yields the protein CALRLGRSSGNTIYF. V is TRBV5-1 and J is TRBJ1-3; D unresolved. Germline V gene lookup returns CDR1 SGHRS and CDR2 YFSETQ. V was cut by 10 bases and J by 0 bases, with 17 bases left in between. This CDR3 is built from 15 residues.

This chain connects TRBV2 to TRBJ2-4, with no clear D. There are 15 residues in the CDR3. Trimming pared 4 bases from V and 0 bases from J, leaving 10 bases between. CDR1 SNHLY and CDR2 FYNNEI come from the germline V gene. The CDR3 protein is CASSVSILAKNIQYF. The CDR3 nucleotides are TGTGCCAGCAGTGTTAGCATTCTAGCCAAAAACATTCAGTACTTC.

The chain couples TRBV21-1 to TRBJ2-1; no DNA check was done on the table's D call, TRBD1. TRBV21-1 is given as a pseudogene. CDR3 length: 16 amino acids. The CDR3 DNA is TGTGCCAGCAGCAAAGGGACAGGGGAACCTTACAATGAGCAGTTCTTC. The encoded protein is CASSKGTGEPYNEQFF.

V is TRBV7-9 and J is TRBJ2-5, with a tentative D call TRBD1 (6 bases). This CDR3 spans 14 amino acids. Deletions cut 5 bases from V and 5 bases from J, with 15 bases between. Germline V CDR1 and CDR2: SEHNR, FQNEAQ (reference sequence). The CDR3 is CASSLTGARETQYF. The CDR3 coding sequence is TGTGCCAGCAGCCTGACAGGAGCTCGGGAGACCCAGTACTTC.

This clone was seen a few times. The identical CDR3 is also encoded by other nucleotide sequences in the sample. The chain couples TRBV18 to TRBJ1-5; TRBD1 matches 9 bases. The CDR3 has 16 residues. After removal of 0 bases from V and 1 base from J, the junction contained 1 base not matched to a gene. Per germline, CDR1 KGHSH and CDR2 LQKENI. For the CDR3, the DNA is TGTGCCAGCTCACCACCAGGACAGGGGAGCAATCAGCCCCAGCATTTT. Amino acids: CASSPPGQGSNQPQHF.

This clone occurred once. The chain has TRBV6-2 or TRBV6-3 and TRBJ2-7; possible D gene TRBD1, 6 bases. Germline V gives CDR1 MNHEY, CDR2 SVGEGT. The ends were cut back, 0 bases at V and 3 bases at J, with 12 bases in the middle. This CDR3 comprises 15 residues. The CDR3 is CASSYSKFRGYEQYV. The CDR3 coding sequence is TGTGCCAGCAGTTACTCGAAGTTCAGGGGCTACGAGCAGTACGTC.

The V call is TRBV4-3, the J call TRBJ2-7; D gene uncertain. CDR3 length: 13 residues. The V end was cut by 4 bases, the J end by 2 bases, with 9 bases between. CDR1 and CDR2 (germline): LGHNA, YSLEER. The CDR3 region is CASSLNTAYEQYF. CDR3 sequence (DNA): TGCGCCAGCAGCCTGAACACCGCCTACGAGCAGTACTTC.

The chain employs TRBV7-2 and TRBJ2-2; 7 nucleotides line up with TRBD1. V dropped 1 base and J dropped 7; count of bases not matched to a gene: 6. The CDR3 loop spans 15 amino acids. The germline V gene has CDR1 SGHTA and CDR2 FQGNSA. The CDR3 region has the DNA TGTGCCAGCAGCTTAGAACAGGGGATGGGCGGGGAGCTGTTTTTT. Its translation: CASSLEQGMGGELFF. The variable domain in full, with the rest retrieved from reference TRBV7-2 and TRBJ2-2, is GAGVSQSPSNKVTEKGKDVELRCDPISGHTALYWYRQSLGQGLEFLIYFQGNSAPDKSGLPSDRFSAERTGGSVSTLTIQRTQQEDSAVYLCASSLEQGMGGELFFGEGSRLTVL.

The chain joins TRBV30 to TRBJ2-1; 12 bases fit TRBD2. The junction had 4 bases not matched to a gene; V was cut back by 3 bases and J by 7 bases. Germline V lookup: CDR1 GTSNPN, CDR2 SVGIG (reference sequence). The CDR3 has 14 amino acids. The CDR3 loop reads CAWRTSGSWNEQFF. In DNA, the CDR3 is TGTGCCTGGAGGACTAGCGGGAGTTGGAATGAGCAGTTCTTC.

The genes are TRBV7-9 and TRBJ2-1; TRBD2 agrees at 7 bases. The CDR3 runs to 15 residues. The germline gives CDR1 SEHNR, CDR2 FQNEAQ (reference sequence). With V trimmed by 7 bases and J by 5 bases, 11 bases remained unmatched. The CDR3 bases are TGTGCCAGCACTCGAGGCACTAGCGACCACAATGAGCAGTTCTTC. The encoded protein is CASTRGTSDHNEQFF.

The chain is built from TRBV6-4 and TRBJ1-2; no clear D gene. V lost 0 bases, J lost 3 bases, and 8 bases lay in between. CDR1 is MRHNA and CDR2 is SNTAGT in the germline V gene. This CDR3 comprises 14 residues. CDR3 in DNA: TGTGCCAGCAGTGACTCTGAGGTCTACTATGGCTACACCTTC. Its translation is CASSDSEVYYGYTF.

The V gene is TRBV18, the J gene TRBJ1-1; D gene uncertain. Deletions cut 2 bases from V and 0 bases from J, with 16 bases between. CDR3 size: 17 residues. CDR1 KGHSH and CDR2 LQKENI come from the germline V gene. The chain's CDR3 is CASSPYSRRVVNTEAFF. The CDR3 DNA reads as TGTGCCAGCTCACCATACTCCCGGCGGGTCGTGAACACTGAAGCTTTCTTT.

CDR3: CATSRARRGLTEAFF. The DNA of the CDR3 is TGTGCCACCAGCAGAGCCCGAAGGGGGCTTACTGAAGCTTTCTTT. The rearrangement uses TRBV15 and TRBJ1-1; 7 bases are a match to TRBD1. With 1 base clipped from V and 5 bases from J, the junction kept 7 bases outside the gene matches. The CDR3 is made up of 15 amino acids. CDR1 and CDR2 from the germline V gene are LNHNV and YYDKDF (reference sequence).

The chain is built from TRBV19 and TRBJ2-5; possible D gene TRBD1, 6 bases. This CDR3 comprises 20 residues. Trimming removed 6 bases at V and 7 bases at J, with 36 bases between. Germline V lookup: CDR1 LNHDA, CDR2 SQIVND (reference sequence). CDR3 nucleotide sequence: TGTGCCAGTAGAATCACTACCTCCGGGCAGGGGAGAAGGTTTTTAGGGACCCAGTACTTC. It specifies CASRITTSGQGRRFLGTQYF. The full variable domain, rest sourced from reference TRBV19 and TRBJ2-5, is DGGITQSPKYLFRKEGQNVTLSCEQNLNHDAMYWYRQDPGQGLRLIYYSQIVNDFQKGDIAEGYSVSREKKESFPLTVTSAQKNPTAFYLCASRITTSGQGRRFLGTQYFGPGTRLLVL.

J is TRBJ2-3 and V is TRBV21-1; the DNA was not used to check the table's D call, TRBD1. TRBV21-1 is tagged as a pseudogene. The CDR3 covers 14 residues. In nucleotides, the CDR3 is TGTGCCAGCAGCAAAGCCGGGACACAAGATACGCAGTATTTT. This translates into CASSKAGTQDTQYF.

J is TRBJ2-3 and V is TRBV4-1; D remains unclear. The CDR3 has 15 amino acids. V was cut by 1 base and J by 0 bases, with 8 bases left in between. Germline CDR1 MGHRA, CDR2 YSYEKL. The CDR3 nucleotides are TGCGCCAGCAGCCAAGGTATAGTTAGCACAGATACGCAGTATTTT. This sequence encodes CASSQGIVSTDTQYF.

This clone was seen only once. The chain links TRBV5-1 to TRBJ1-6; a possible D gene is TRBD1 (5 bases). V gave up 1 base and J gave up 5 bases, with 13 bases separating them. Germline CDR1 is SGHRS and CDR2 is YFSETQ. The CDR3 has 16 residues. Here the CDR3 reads CASSLQLGQNNSPLHF. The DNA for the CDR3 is TGCGCCAGCAGCTTGCAATTGGGGCAGAATAATTCACCCCTCCACTTT.

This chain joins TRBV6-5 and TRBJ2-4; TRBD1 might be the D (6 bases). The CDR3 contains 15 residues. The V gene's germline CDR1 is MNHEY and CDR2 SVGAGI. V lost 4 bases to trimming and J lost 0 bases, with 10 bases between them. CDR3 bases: TGTGCCAGCAGTTGGGACACAATAGCCAAAAACATTCAGTACTTC. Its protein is CASSWDTIAKNIQYF.

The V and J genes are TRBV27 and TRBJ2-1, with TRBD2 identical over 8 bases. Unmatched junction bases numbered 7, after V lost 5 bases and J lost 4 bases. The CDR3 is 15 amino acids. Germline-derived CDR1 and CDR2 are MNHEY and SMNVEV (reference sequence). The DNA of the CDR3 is TGTGCCAGCAGTCTCGGGGGGGCCTTGTACAATGAGCAGTTCTTC. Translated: CASSLGGALYNEQFF.

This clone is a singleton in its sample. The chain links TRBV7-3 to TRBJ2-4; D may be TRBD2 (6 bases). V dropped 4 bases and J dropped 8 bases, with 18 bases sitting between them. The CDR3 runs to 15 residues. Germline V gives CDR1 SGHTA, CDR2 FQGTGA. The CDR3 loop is CASSSLGLPADIQYF. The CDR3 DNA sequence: TGTGCCAGCAGCTCCCTTGGACTACCGGCGGACATTCAGTACTTC.

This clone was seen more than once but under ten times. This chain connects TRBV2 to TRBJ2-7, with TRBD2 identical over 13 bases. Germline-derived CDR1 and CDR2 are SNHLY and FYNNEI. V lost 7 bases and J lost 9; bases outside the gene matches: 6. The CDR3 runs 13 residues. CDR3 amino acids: CASMKGLAGRQYV. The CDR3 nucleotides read TGTGCCAGCATGAAGGGACTAGCGGGGCGGCAGTACGTC.